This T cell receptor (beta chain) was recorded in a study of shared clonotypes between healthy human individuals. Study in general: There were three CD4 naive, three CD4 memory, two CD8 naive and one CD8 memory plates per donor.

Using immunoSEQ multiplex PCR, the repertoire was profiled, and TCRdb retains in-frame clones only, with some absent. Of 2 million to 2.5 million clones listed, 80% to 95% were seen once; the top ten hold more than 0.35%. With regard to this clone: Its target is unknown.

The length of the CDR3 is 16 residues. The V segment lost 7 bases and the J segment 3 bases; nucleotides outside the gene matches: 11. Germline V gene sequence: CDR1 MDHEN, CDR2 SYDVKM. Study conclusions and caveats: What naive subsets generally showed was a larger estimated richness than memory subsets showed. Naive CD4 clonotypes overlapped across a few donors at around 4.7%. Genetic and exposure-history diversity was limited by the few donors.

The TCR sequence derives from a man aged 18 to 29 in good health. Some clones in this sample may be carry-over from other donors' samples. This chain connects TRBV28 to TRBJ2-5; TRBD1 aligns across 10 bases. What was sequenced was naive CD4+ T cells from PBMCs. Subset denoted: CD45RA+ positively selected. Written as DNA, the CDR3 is TGTGCCAGCAACTCCCTAGGGGGGACAGGGGAAGAGACCCAGTACTTC. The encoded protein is CASNSLGGTGEETQYF.